Following are 17 T cell receptor beta chains from one sample sequenced in a study of T-cell reconstitution after alpha-beta-depleted transplantation in children. TCRbeta library preparation incorporated unique molecular identifiers. TCRdb ran MiXCR on the PCR reads and lists one entry per CDR3 protein. In the table there are over 450,000 distinct CDR3 sequences, about 11% of which are singletons. Material: PBMCs, obtained before TCRalphabeta/CD19-depleted stem cell transplant. These receptors all come from a child younger than 10 with inherited bone marrow failure, due to receive a stem cell transplant.

There are many counts of this clonotype. The chain joins TRBV4-3 to TRBJ1-3; D gene uncertain. The CDR3 has 17 residues. Trimming pared 1 base from V and 0 bases from J, leaving 13 bases between. Germline CDR1 LGHNA, CDR2 YSLEER. The CDR3 sequence: CASSQVSNSDSGNTIYF. Here the CDR3 DNA reads TGCGCCAGCAGCCAAGTGTCCAATTCGGACTCTGGAAACACCATATATTTT.

Ten or more counts support this clonotype. V is TRBV20-1 and J is TRBJ1-5; D is ambiguous. The CDR3 has 12 amino acids. CDR1 and CDR2 (germline): DFQATT, SNEGSKA (reference sequence). The germline V and J ends were trimmed by 0 bases and 7 bases, with 7 bases remaining between them. The CDR3 reads CSARDGDQPQHF. In DNA, the CDR3 is TGCAGTGCTAGAGATGGAGACCAGCCCCAGCATTTT.

This clonotype was counted many times. J is TRBJ1-2 and V is TRBV11-2, with D unresolved. Deletions cut 1 base from V and 7 bases from J, with 10 bases between. The length of the CDR3 is 13 residues. Looked up from germline, CDR1 is SGHAT and CDR2 is FQNNGV. CDR3 amino acids: CASSLGGVFGYTF. DNA of the CDR3: TGTGCCAGCAGCTTAGGGGGAGTTTTTGGCTACACCTTC.

This clonotype has a handful of counts. The chain recombines TRBV14 with TRBJ2-1; 10 bases line up with TRBD2. CDR3 length: 18 amino acids. Germline loops: CDR1 SGHDN, CDR2 FVKESK. Trimming at V came to 1 base and at J to 4 bases, leaving 10 bases not matched to a gene. The CDR3 DNA reads as TGTGCCAGCAGCCAAGGATCTAGCGGGAGTCTTGGATACAATGAGCAGTTCTTC. This encodes CASSQGSSGSLGYNEQFF.

The CDR3 nucleotides read TGTGCCAGTAGCACCCAGGGGACCGAAGCTTTCTTT. It is translated as CASSTQGTEAFF. The chain couples TRBV19 to TRBJ1-1, with a tentative D call TRBD1 (6 bases). Germline assignment: CDR1 LNHDA and CDR2 SQIVND (reference sequence). V dropped 6 bases and J dropped 8 bases, with 13 bases sitting between them. CDR3 length: 12 amino acids.

The chain is built from TRBV12-3 or TRBV12-4 and TRBJ2-7; possibly TRBD1 for D (6 bases). This CDR3 has 14 residues. The germline V and J ends were trimmed by 3 bases and 6 bases, with 15 bases remaining between them. The CDR3, as DNA: TGTGCCAGCAGTTTTCAGCGAAAAGGGGGCGAGCAGTACTTC. Amino acid sequence: CASSFQRKGGEQYF.

This clonotype was seen many times. V is TRBV12-3 or TRBV12-4 and J is TRBJ1-5, with D possibly matching TRBD1 (5 bases). CDR3 size: 13 residues. Deletions cut 2 bases from V and 4 bases from J, with 6 bases between. The CDR3 loop reads CASSLQGNQPQHF. CDR3 coding DNA: TGTGCCAGCAGTTTACAGGGAAATCAGCCCCAGCATTTT.

Ten or more counts support this clonotype. The chain carries TRBV24-1 and TRBJ2-5; D unclear. The germline V and J ends were trimmed by 4 bases and 3 bases, with 2 bases remaining between them. CDR3 length: 11 amino acids. CDR1 is KGHDR and CDR2 is SFDVKD in the germline V gene. As DNA, the CDR3 is TGTGCCACCAGTGAGGAAGAGACCCAGTACTTC. As protein: CATSEEETQYF.

This clonotype has more than one count but fewer than ten. The rearrangement links TRBV20-1 to TRBJ2-3; D may be TRBD2 (6 bases). This CDR3 is built from 14 residues. V gave up 7 bases and J gave up 5 bases, with 19 bases separating them. CDR1 is DFQATT and CDR2 is SNEGSKA in the germline V gene (reference sequence). CDR3: CSVSRESVRDTQYF. The CDR3 nucleotides read TGCAGTGTTAGCCGGGAGTCGGTTAGAGATACGCAGTATTTT.

This clonotype was seen at least ten times. The chain recombines TRBV20-1 with TRBJ2-7; D may correspond to TRBD1 or TRBD2 (5 bases each). The germline gives CDR1 DFQATT, CDR2 SNEGSKA (reference sequence). V dropped 4 bases and J dropped 5 bases, with 12 bases sitting between them. This CDR3 is built from 12 residues. This CDR3 reads CSATPGRNEQYF. CDR3 nucleotide sequence: TGCAGTGCTACCCCAGGGAGAAACGAGCAGTACTTC.

This clonotype was observed a few times. The genes are TRBV3-1 and TRBJ2-2, with D hard to call. This CDR3 has 15 amino acids. CDR1 is LGHDT, CDR2 YNNKEL, per germline (reference sequence). Between the trimmed V and J ends, which lost 4 bases and 5 bases, there was a span of 14 bases. The CDR3 loop is CASSPRVSGTGELFF. The CDR3 DNA reads as TGTGCCAGCAGCCCCCGGGTTAGTGGGACCGGGGAGCTGTTTTTT.

In this sample, this clonotype turned up a few times. The chain joins TRBV30 to TRBJ2-4; D not certain. From germline, CDR1 is GTSNPN and CDR2 SVGIG (reference sequence). V was shortened by 5 bases and J by 3 bases, with 8 bases between the two germline ends. This CDR3 has 12 amino acids. This CDR3 is CAWGNVKNIQYF. For the CDR3, the DNA is TGTGCCTGGGGCAATGTCAAAAACATTCAGTACTTC. The whole variable domain, remainder taken from reference TRBV30 and TRBJ2-4, is SQTIHQWPATLVQPVGSPLSLECTVEGTSNPNLYWYRQAAGRGLQLLFYSVGIGQISSEVPQNLSASRPQDRQFILSSKKLLLSDSGFYLCAWGNVKNIQYFGAGTRLSVL.

This clonotype was seen a handful of times. V usage is TRBV7-2 and J usage is TRBJ2-7; tentatively, D is TRBD2 (5 bases). With 3 bases removed from V and 6 bases from J, the gap between germline ends came to 15 bases. The CDR3 totals 14 residues. The germline CDR1 and CDR2 sequences are SGHTA and FQGNSA. The CDR3 nucleotides read TGTGCCAGCAGCTTCCGGGATAGGATCTTCGAGCAGTACTTC. Translating gives CASSFRDRIFEQYF.

This clonotype came up many times. The rearrangement uses TRBV4-2 and TRBJ2-1, with 11 bases lining up with TRBD2. The CDR3 sequence is 16 residues long. Germline V gene lookup returns CDR1 LGHNA and CDR2 YNFKEQ. Trimming at V came to 1 base and at J to 9 bases, leaving 8 bases not matched to a gene. CDR3 sequence: CASSQVALAGVGEQFF. The DNA for the CDR3 is TGTGCCAGCAGCCAAGTTGCACTAGCGGGAGTGGGTGAGCAGTTCTTC.

This clonotype was counted at least ten times. This chain links TRBV7-6 with TRBJ2-2; 12 bases align to TRBD2. V trimming: 5 bases; J trimming: 2 bases; junction bases outside the gene matches: 3. The CDR3 has 16 amino acids. In germline, CDR1 is SGHVS, CDR2 FNYEAQ. The CDR3 region is CASSVGLAGNTGELFF. CDR3 coding DNA: TGTGCCAGCAGCGTCGGACTAGCGGGAAACACCGGGGAGCTGTTTTTT.

This chain uses TRBV18 with TRBJ2-3; the match to TRBD2 covers 14 bases. Germline CDR1 is KGHSH and CDR2 is LQKENI. CDR3 length equals 20 residues. V trimming: 5 bases; J trimming: 4 bases; junction bases outside the gene matches: 17. CDR3: CASSSTFKRLAGGTADTQYF. The CDR3 DNA sequence: TGTGCCAGCTCATCAACCTTCAAAAGACTAGCGGGAGGGACGGCAGATACGCAGTATTTT. The full variable domain, rest sourced from reference TRBV18 and TRBJ2-3, is NAGVMQNPRHLVRRRGQEARLRCSPMKGHSHVYWYRQLPEEGLKFMVYLQKENIIDESGMPKERFSAEFPKEGPSILRIQQVVRGDSAAYFCASSSTFKRLAGGTADTQYFGPGTRLTVL.

Turning to this clonotype: This may come from a read error, since a much larger clone is one base off. The genes are TRBV19 and TRBJ2-3; 11 bases are shared with TRBD2. The junction had 9 bases not matched to a gene; V was cut back by 8 bases and J by 2 bases. Germline V gene sequence: CDR1 LNHDA, CDR2 SQIVND (reference sequence). This CDR3 has 16 amino acids. The CDR3 DNA follows: TGTGCCAGTGGATCAGCGACTAGCGGGGTCACAGATACGCAGTATTTT. Translating it yields CASGSATSGVTDTQYF. Filled out from reference TRBV19 and TRBJ2-3, the complete variable domain reads DGGITQSPKYLFRKEGQNVTLSCEQNLNHDAMYWYRQDPGQGLRLIYYSQIVNDFQKGDIAEGYSVSREKKESFPLTVTSAQKNPTAFYLCASGSATSGVTDTQYFGPGTRLTVL.